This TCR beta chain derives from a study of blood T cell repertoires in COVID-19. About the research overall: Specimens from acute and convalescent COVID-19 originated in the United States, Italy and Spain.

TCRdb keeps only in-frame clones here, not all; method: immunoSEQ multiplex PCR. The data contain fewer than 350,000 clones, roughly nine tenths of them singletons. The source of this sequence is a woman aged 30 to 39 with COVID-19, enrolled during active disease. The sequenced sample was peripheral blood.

The CDR3 coding sequence is TGCGCCAGCAGCCCCACCCCTGACAGACTCGCGAACACCGGGGAGCTGTTTTTT. As protein: CASSPTPDRLANTGELFF. This sequence joins TRBV5-1 and TRBJ2-2; tentative D call: TRBD1 (5 bases). Germline V gives CDR1 SGHRS, CDR2 YFSETQ. The CDR3 loop spans 18 amino acids. The V end was cut by 4 bases, the J end by 0 bases, with 19 bases between.